The rows below give T cell receptor beta chains drawn from one sample of a study of T-cell memory formation after mild COVID-19. MiXCR, run by TCRdb on the 5' RACE reads, gives a single entry per CDR3 protein. The sample holds 400,000 to 500,000 distinct CDR3 sequences, approximately 20% seen once. The sequenced sample consisted of PBMCs or a T cell subset sorted from them (not recorded which). These receptors were obtained from an adult woman who had mild COVID-19 (a few samples of this study predate the infection). Cell type and time point are not known. CDR3s include the opening cysteine and the closing phenylalanine or tryptophan. Fields, in order: V gene, clone size, D gene, J gene, CDR3 protein, CDR3 DNA. D genes are given only for firm matches. A clone size is listed for some rows: how often the clone was seen (once, few, many), or a class if it is expanded.

v_gene: TRBV2; abundance: once; d_gene: -; j_gene: TRBJ1-2; CDR3aa: CASSEAPRPGLTYTF; CDR3nt: TGTGCCAGCAGTGAAGCCCCCCGGCCAGGGCTCACCTACACCTTC
v_gene: TRBV6-2/TRBV6-3; abundance: -; d_gene: -; j_gene: TRBJ1-1; CDR3aa: CASLRRNTEAFF; CDR3nt: TGTGCCAGCTTAAGGCGAAACACTGAAGCTTTCTTT
v_gene: TRBV15; abundance: many; d_gene: -; j_gene: TRBJ1-5; CDR3aa: CATSNRRGIQPQHF; CDR3nt: TGTGCCACCAGCAACCGGCGGGGTATTCAGCCCCAGCATTTT
v_gene: TRBV4-1; abundance: few; d_gene: -; j_gene: TRBJ1-2; CDR3aa: CASSQEWGTQGYTF; CDR3nt: TGCGCCAGCAGCCAAGAGTGGGGAACACAGGGCTACACCTTC
v_gene: TRBV5-1; abundance: -; d_gene: -; j_gene: TRBJ1-1; CDR3aa: CASRWGHFGDTEAFF; CDR3nt: TGCGCCAGCCGTTGGGGCCACTTCGGAGACACTGAAGCTTTCTTT
v_gene: TRBV5-6; abundance: -; d_gene: -; j_gene: TRBJ1-5; CDR3aa: CASSIKGVGIYSNQPQHF; CDR3nt: TGTGCCAGCAGCATTAAGGGAGTAGGGATTTATAGCAATCAGCCCCAGCATTTT
v_gene: TRBV12-3/TRBV12-4; abundance: few; d_gene: -; j_gene: TRBJ1-6; CDR3aa: CASSFQRHYNSPLHF; CDR3nt: TGTGCCAGCAGTTTTCAACGTCATTATAATTCACCCCTCCACTTT
v_gene: TRBV5-4; abundance: few; d_gene: TRBD2; j_gene: TRBJ2-1; CDR3aa: CASSLQRGASYNEQFF; CDR3nt: TGTGCCAGCAGCTTGCAGCGGGGGGCATCCTACAATGAGCAGTTCTTC
v_gene: TRBV10-3; abundance: few; d_gene: -; j_gene: TRBJ1-1; CDR3aa: CAISEVKAAANTEAFF; CDR3nt: TGTGCCATCAGTGAGGTTAAAGCAGCGGCGAACACTGAAGCTTTCTTT
v_gene: TRBV12-3/TRBV12-4; abundance: many; d_gene: -; j_gene: TRBJ1-4; CDR3aa: CASSLARPEEKLFF; CDR3nt: TGTGCCAGCAGTTTAGCTCGGCCGGAAGAAAAACTGTTTTTT
v_gene: TRBV29-1; abundance: -; d_gene: -; j_gene: TRBJ1-1; CDR3aa: CSVGLERPNTEAFF; CDR3nt: TGCAGCGTTGGGTTAGAACGTCCGAACACTGAAGCTTTCTTT
v_gene: TRBV5-1; abundance: few; d_gene: -; j_gene: TRBJ1-5; CDR3aa: CASSPGHREGPQHF; CDR3nt: TGCGCCAGCAGCCCGGGACATAGAGAAGGGCCCCAGCATTTT
v_gene: TRBV7-2; abundance: few; d_gene: -; j_gene: TRBJ2-2; CDR3aa: CASSLDGGGFTGELFF; CDR3nt: TGTGCCAGCAGCTTAGACGGTGGCGGGTTCACCGGGGAGCTGTTTTTT
v_gene: TRBV29-1; abundance: -; d_gene: -; j_gene: TRBJ1-4; CDR3aa: CSVEAWDEKLFF; CDR3nt: TGCAGCGTTGAAGCGTGGGATGAAAAACTGTTTTTT
v_gene: TRBV18; abundance: -; d_gene: TRBD2; j_gene: TRBJ2-2; CDR3aa: CASSSLPGLLTAGELFF; CDR3nt: TGTGCCAGCTCATCCCTACCGGGACTACTCACAGCCGGGGAGCTGTTTTTT
v_gene: TRBV20-1; abundance: -; d_gene: -; j_gene: TRBJ1-2; CDR3aa: CSARSGNPALGYTF; CDR3nt: TGCAGTGCTAGATCTGGGAATCCCGCCCTTGGCTACACCTTC
v_gene: TRBV6-4; abundance: -; d_gene: TRBD2; j_gene: TRBJ2-1; CDR3aa: CASSGSGGTYNEQFF; CDR3nt: TGTGCCAGCAGTGGAAGCGGGGGCACCTACAATGAGCAGTTCTTC
v_gene: TRBV5-1; abundance: few; d_gene: -; j_gene: TRBJ1-1; CDR3aa: CASSPQGPPDTEAFF; CDR3nt: TGCGCCAGCAGCCCACAGGGCCCACCGGACACTGAAGCTTTCTTT
v_gene: TRBV29-1; abundance: -; d_gene: TRBD1; j_gene: TRBJ2-7; CDR3aa: CSVDPGQGYEQYF; CDR3nt: TGCAGCGTTGACCCCGGACAGGGCTACGAGCAGTACTTC
v_gene: TRBV12-3/TRBV12-4; abundance: -; d_gene: TRBD1; j_gene: TRBJ2-2; CDR3aa: CASIMTRGPGELFF; CDR3nt: TGTGCCAGCATAATGACCAGGGGGCCCGGGGAGCTGTTTTTT
v_gene: TRBV5-6; abundance: -; d_gene: -; j_gene: TRBJ2-7; CDR3aa: CASSLSQGNYEQYF; CDR3nt: TGTGCCAGCAGCTTGTCACAGGGCAACTACGAGCAGTACTTC
v_gene: TRBV7-2; abundance: few; d_gene: -; j_gene: TRBJ2-3; CDR3aa: CASSTKAGADTQYF; CDR3nt: TGTGCCAGCAGCACCAAAGCAGGAGCAGATACGCAGTATTTT
v_gene: TRBV3-1; abundance: -; d_gene: -; j_gene: TRBJ2-6; CDR3aa: CASSPLLYGANVLTF; CDR3nt: TGTGCCAGCAGCCCGTTACTGTATGGGGCCAACGTCCTGACTTTC
v_gene: TRBV4-1; abundance: -; d_gene: TRBD1; j_gene: TRBJ2-7; CDR3aa: CASSLGTGQNFYEQYF; CDR3nt: TGCGCCAGCAGCCTGGGGACAGGCCAAAACTTCTACGAGCAGTACTTC
v_gene: TRBV20-1; abundance: -; d_gene: -; j_gene: TRBJ2-3; CDR3aa: CSAWTRTDTQYF; CDR3nt: TGCAGTGCTTGGACTCGAACGGATACGCAGTATTTT
v_gene: TRBV12-3/TRBV12-4; abundance: -; d_gene: -; j_gene: TRBJ2-2; CDR3aa: CASSSAGHGELFF; CDR3nt: TGTGCCAGCAGTTCGGCAGGCCACGGGGAGCTGTTTTTT
v_gene: TRBV4-2; abundance: -; d_gene: TRBD2; j_gene: TRBJ2-7; CDR3aa: CASSPLAGGPSGYEQYF; CDR3nt: TGTGCCAGCAGCCCACTAGCGGGAGGGCCGAGTGGCTACGAGCAGTACTTC
v_gene: TRBV5-1; abundance: few; d_gene: -; j_gene: TRBJ1-1; CDR3aa: CASNKREAAGSEAFF; CDR3nt: TGTGCCAGCAACAAAAGGGAGGCGGCGGGATCTGAAGCTTTCTTT
v_gene: TRBV12-3/TRBV12-4; abundance: -; d_gene: TRBD1; j_gene: TRBJ2-1; CDR3aa: CASIQGGPYNEQFF; CDR3nt: TGTGCCAGCATACAAGGGGGCCCCTACAATGAGCAGTTCTTC
v_gene: TRBV7-9; abundance: -; d_gene: -; j_gene: TRBJ2-7; CDR3aa: CASSLGPPEEYF; CDR3nt: TGTGCCAGCAGCTTAGGTCCCCCTGAGGAGTACTTC
v_gene: TRBV5-1; abundance: -; d_gene: -; j_gene: TRBJ2-5; CDR3aa: CASSLVAGETQYF; CDR3nt: TGCGCCAGCAGCTTGGTAGCCGGAGAGACCCAGTACTTC
v_gene: TRBV12-3/TRBV12-4; abundance: -; d_gene: -; j_gene: TRBJ1-6; CDR3aa: CASSFQGRGLTIHSPLHF; CDR3nt: TGTGCCAGCAGTTTCCAGGGCAGGGGTCTAACTATTCATTCACCCCTCCACTTT
v_gene: TRBV6-5; abundance: many; d_gene: -; j_gene: TRBJ2-1; CDR3aa: CASSSSSYNEQFF; CDR3nt: TGCGCCAGCAGCTCTAGCTCCTACAATGAGCAGTTCTTC
v_gene: TRBV29-1; abundance: few; d_gene: -; j_gene: TRBJ1-5; CDR3aa: CSVAEDYGGNQPQHF; CDR3nt: TGCAGCGTTGCTGAGGACTACGGGGGCAATCAGCCCCAGCATTTT
v_gene: TRBV20-1; abundance: -; d_gene: -; j_gene: TRBJ2-3; CDR3aa: CSAHQRVAATDTQYF; CDR3nt: TGCAGTGCCCATCAGAGAGTAGCGGCCACTGATACGCAGTATTTT
v_gene: TRBV28; abundance: many; d_gene: TRBD2; j_gene: TRBJ2-1; CDR3aa: CASSSPLAGGDNEQFF; CDR3nt: TGTGCCAGCAGTTCCCCTCTAGCGGGGGGGGACAATGAGCAGTTCTTC
v_gene: TRBV5-1; abundance: few; d_gene: -; j_gene: TRBJ1-2; CDR3aa: CASSSGQGWDYGYTF; CDR3nt: TGCGCCAGCAGTTCAGGACAAGGCTGGGACTATGGCTACACCTTC
v_gene: TRBV6-5; abundance: few; d_gene: -; j_gene: TRBJ1-1; CDR3aa: CASSPSGSMNTEAFF; CDR3nt: TGTGCCAGCAGTCCGTCAGGCTCTATGAACACTGAAGCTTTCTTT
v_gene: TRBV5-1; abundance: -; d_gene: -; j_gene: TRBJ2-5; CDR3aa: CASSLVGAALQETQYF; CDR3nt: TGCGCCAGCAGCTTGGTAGGGGCAGCTCTTCAAGAGACCCAGTACTTC
v_gene: TRBV7-3; abundance: -; d_gene: TRBD2; j_gene: TRBJ2-1; CDR3aa: CASSPSGGTLREQFF; CDR3nt: TGTGCCAGCAGTCCCAGCGGGGGGACACTACGGGAGCAGTTCTTC
v_gene: TRBV4-1; abundance: -; d_gene: TRBD2; j_gene: TRBJ2-3; CDR3aa: CASSQPPGLATDTQYF; CDR3nt: TGCGCCAGCAGCCAACCCCCGGGACTAGCCACAGATACGCAGTATTTT
v_gene: TRBV29-1; abundance: -; d_gene: -; j_gene: TRBJ2-5; CDR3aa: CSALLRITGEETQYF; CDR3nt: TGCAGCGCCCTGCTGAGGATAACGGGAGAAGAGACCCAGTACTTC
v_gene: TRBV4-1; abundance: -; d_gene: -; j_gene: TRBJ2-3; CDR3aa: CASSKNRVSDTQYF; CDR3nt: TGCGCCAGCAGCAAAAACCGGGTCTCAGATACGCAGTATTTT
v_gene: TRBV6-1; abundance: many; d_gene: -; j_gene: TRBJ1-5; CDR3aa: CASSGQYSNQPQHF; CDR3nt: TGTGCCAGCAGTGGACAGTATAGCAATCAGCCCCAGCATTTT
v_gene: TRBV20-1; abundance: few; d_gene: TRBD1; j_gene: TRBJ2-2; CDR3aa: CSAMGTGKDTGELFF; CDR3nt: TGCAGTGCTATGGGGACAGGGAAGGACACCGGGGAGCTGTTTTTT
v_gene: TRBV12-3/TRBV12-4; abundance: -; d_gene: -; j_gene: TRBJ2-3; CDR3aa: CASSSRGEGDTQYF; CDR3nt: TGTGCCAGCAGTTCCCGGGGAGAAGGAGATACGCAGTATTTT
v_gene: TRBV15; abundance: -; d_gene: TRBD2; j_gene: TRBJ2-3; CDR3aa: CATSNTPGLAGAWVTDTQYF; CDR3nt: TGTGCCACCAGCAACACTCCGGGACTAGCGGGAGCTTGGGTCACAGATACGCAGTATTTT
v_gene: TRBV9; abundance: -; d_gene: TRBD1; j_gene: TRBJ2-5; CDR3aa: CASSAGQGSETQYF; CDR3nt: TGTGCCAGCAGCGCGGGACAGGGGTCGGAGACCCAGTACTTC
v_gene: TRBV7-2; abundance: -; d_gene: TRBD1; j_gene: TRBJ1-1; CDR3aa: CASSLETGVNTEAFF; CDR3nt: TGTGCCAGCAGCTTAGAGACAGGGGTGAACACTGAAGCTTTCTTT
v_gene: TRBV5-1; abundance: -; d_gene: TRBD2; j_gene: TRBJ2-1; CDR3aa: CASSSELLRAGGPLEQFF; CDR3nt: TGCGCCAGCAGCTCGGAGCTACTCAGAGCGGGGGGGCCCCTTGAGCAGTTCTTC
v_gene: TRBV6-1; abundance: few; d_gene: -; j_gene: TRBJ1-5; CDR3aa: CASRVVDMLSNQPQHF; CDR3nt: TGTGCCAGCAGGGTAGTAGACATGCTGAGCAATCAGCCCCAGCATTTT
v_gene: TRBV29-1; abundance: -; d_gene: TRBD2; j_gene: TRBJ2-1; CDR3aa: CSVLAAGGYNEQFF; CDR3nt: TGCAGCGTTCTTGCGGCGGGAGGGTACAATGAGCAGTTCTTC
v_gene: TRBV2; abundance: few; d_gene: -; j_gene: TRBJ1-5; CDR3aa: CASKEGQSNQPQHF; CDR3nt: TGTGCCAGCAAGGAGGGGCAGAGCAATCAGCCCCAGCATTTT